The rows below give T cell receptor beta chains drawn from one sample of a study of blood T cell repertoires in COVID-19. The assay was immunoSEQ multiplex PCR, and TCRdb's table has in-frame clones only and misses some. The table lists over 200,000 clones, roughly 86% of them singletons. Sample: peripheral blood. The receptors were gathered from a woman aged 40 to 50 with acute or convalescent COVID-19. The CDR3 runs from the conserved cysteine through the conserved F or W. The order of the fields is V gene, J gene, CDR3 protein.

v_call: TRBV6-2/TRBV6-3
j_call: TRBJ1-1
cdr3_aa: CASSWAYTEAFF

v_call: TRBV9
j_call: TRBJ1-1
cdr3_aa: CASSVERGTEAFF

v_call: TRBV6-5
j_call: TRBJ2-2
cdr3_aa: CASSYSSAGELFF

v_call: TRBV5-1
j_call: TRBJ1-2
cdr3_aa: CASSLIGGSGYGYTF

v_call: TRBV14
j_call: TRBJ2-7
cdr3_aa: CASSVNTGGFEQYF

v_call: TRBV21-1
j_call: TRBJ2-7
cdr3_aa: CASSKSPGNPSYEQYF

v_call: TRBV12-3/TRBV12-4
j_call: TRBJ2-1
cdr3_aa: CASRSQVNEQFF

v_call: TRBV10-3
j_call: TRBJ2-5
cdr3_aa: CAISGGRETQYF

v_call: TRBV9
j_call: TRBJ2-1
cdr3_aa: CASSVRASGGLNEQFF

v_call: TRBV10-1
j_call: TRBJ2-3
cdr3_aa: CASSAGFTDTQYF

v_call: TRBV27
j_call: TRBJ2-7
cdr3_aa: CASSPGQAYEQYF

v_call: TRBV13
j_call: TRBJ2-2
cdr3_aa: CASSPELAANTGELFF

v_call: TRBV10-3
j_call: TRBJ1-1
cdr3_aa: CAISEGARYVAFF

v_call: TRBV12-3/TRBV12-4
j_call: TRBJ1-2
cdr3_aa: CASSSNGNYGYTF

v_call: TRBV6-1
j_call: TRBJ2-3
cdr3_aa: CASSDWTSGSTDTQYF

v_call: TRBV5-6
j_call: TRBJ2-7
cdr3_aa: CASSLSYYEQYF

v_call: TRBV5-6
j_call: TRBJ2-7
cdr3_aa: CASSLRTSGPTVYEQYF

v_call: TRBV30
j_call: TRBJ1-3
cdr3_aa: CAWSAGNAPGNTIYF

v_call: TRBV5-4
j_call: TRBJ2-1
cdr3_aa: CASSFGGGGSSNEQFF

v_call: TRBV27
j_call: TRBJ2-7
cdr3_aa: CASSLSYGASEQYF

v_call: TRBV19
j_call: TRBJ2-7
cdr3_aa: CASSILGTAKTYEQYF